This T cell receptor (beta chain) was captured in a study of cytomegalovirus exposure and HLA in healthy donors. PCR primers comprised 60 Vbeta and 13 Jbeta primers. Libraries were prepared by immunoSEQ multiplex PCR; TCRdb keeps only in-frame clonotypes and omits some of them. The repertoire table contains approximately 110,000 clones. The V end lost 8 bases, the J end lost 0 bases, and 14 bases lay between the germline ends. CDR1 and CDR2 (germline): KGHSH, LQKENI. The CDR3 totals 14 residues. Overall study findings and caveats: By a later analysis, the bulk of CMV-associated TCR beta chains appeared HLA-restricted. Per a later analysis, 18,000 or so TCR beta sequences showed association with HLA alleles at 0.05 false discovery rate. The study labeled fewer than 200 TCR beta chains cytomegalovirus-associated.

Comment on this clone: Its antigen is not identified.

This chain joins TRBV18 and TRBJ2-7, with a possible D match to TRBD2 (5 bases). The sequence came from a man younger than 35 in good health and CMV-seronegative. The source material was PBMCs. CDR3 sequence reads: CASHGGGGSYEQYF. Written as DNA, the CDR3 is TGTGCCAGCCATGGAGGTGGCGGCTCCTACGAGCAGTACTTC. Filled out from reference TRBV18 and TRBJ2-7, the complete variable domain reads NAGVMQNPRHLVRRRGQEARLRCSPMKGHSHVYWYRQLPEEGLKFMVYLQKENIIDESGMPKERFSAEFPKEGPSILRIQQVVRGDSAAYFCASHGGGGSYEQYFGPGTRLTVT.